A selection of T cell receptor beta chains follows, all from one sample in a study of CD8 T cells in Susac syndrome. TCRdb recomputed calls from the immunoSEQ multiplex PCR reads with MiXCR, one row per CDR3 protein. This table has around 160,000 distinct CDR3 sequences, roughly 94% appearing once. Sequenced material: CD4+ T cells from PBMCs. Receptors were obtained from a human donor with multiple sclerosis. Each CDR3 is given with its conserved first and last residue. The D gene is left open where the match is weak. Size values are once, few and many counts, or a class for expanded clones, and some rows have none.

NA	TRBJ2-5	few	TRBV3-1	CASSQGETQYF	TGTGCCAGCAGCCAGGGAGAGACCCAGTACTTC
TRBD2	TRBJ2-7	NA	TRBV6-5	CASSSPLAGGRSEQYF	TGTGCCAGCAGTTCACCCTTAGCGGGAGGGCGGAGCGAGCAGTACTTC
NA	TRBJ2-5	NA	TRBV13	CASSLDRGEGRQETQYF	TGTGCCAGCAGCTTAGATCGGGGAGAGGGGAGGCAAGAGACCCAGTACTTC
NA	TRBJ2-3	NA	TRBV7-2	CASSSQGRAQYF	TGTGCCAGCAGCTCGCAGGGGCGGGCGCAGTATTTT
NA	TRBJ2-7	once	TRBV7-8	CASSFLQGDYEQYF	TGTGCCAGCAGCTTCCTACAGGGAGACTACGAGCAGTACTTC
TRBD1	TRBJ2-2	NA	TRBV10-3	CAVGQGNTGELFF	TGTGCCGTGGGACAGGGGAACACCGGGGAGCTGTTTTTT
NA	TRBJ2-7	NA	TRBV7-9	CASWGTEAYEQYF	TGTGCCAGTTGGGGGACTGAGGCCTACGAGCAGTACTTC
NA	TRBJ2-5	NA	TRBV30	CAWKSSPSAQYF	TGTGCCTGGAAGAGCAGCCCGTCGGCCCAGTACTTC
NA	TRBJ1-4	NA	TRBV3-1	CASSLYGEIEKLFF	TGTGCCAGCAGCCTGTACGGAGAAATTGAAAAACTGTTTTTT
TRBD1	TRBJ1-1	NA	TRBV9	CASSSRTGVNTEAFF	TGTGCCAGCAGCTCTCGGACAGGGGTGAACACTGAAGCTTTCTTT
TRBD2	TRBJ2-1	NA	TRBV29-1	CSGGLAGEGEQFF	TGCAGCGGGGGACTAGCGGGAGAAGGAGAGCAGTTCTTC
TRBD2	TRBJ2-1	NA	TRBV5-1	CASSLELAGLNEQFF	TGCGCCAGCAGCTTGGAACTAGCGGGCCTCAATGAGCAGTTCTTC
NA	TRBJ1-1	NA	TRBV28	CASRQQMNTEAFF	TGTGCCAGCAGGCAACAGATGAACACTGAAGCTTTCTTT
TRBD2	TRBJ2-7	NA	TRBV3-1	CASSQRAGYPEQYF	TGTGCCAGCAGCCAACGAGCGGGATACCCCGAGCAGTACTTC
NA	TRBJ1-4	NA	TRBV28	CASRLPGAEKLFF	TGTGCCAGCAGGTTGCCCGGGGCCGAAAAACTGTTTTTT
NA	TRBJ1-3	NA	TRBV7-2	CASRGQSGNTIYF	TGTGCCAGCAGGGGCCAATCTGGAAACACCATATATTTT
NA	TRBJ1-1	NA	TRBV29-1	CSVAFKESEAFF	TGCAGCGTTGCATTCAAGGAGTCTGAAGCTTTCTTT
NA	TRBJ1-1	NA	TRBV7-9	CASSLEGVGMNTEAFF	TGTGCCAGCAGCTTAGAGGGGGTAGGAATGAACACTGAAGCTTTCTTT
TRBD1	TRBJ2-5	NA	TRBV6-5	CASSTTGAGETQYF	TGTGCCAGCAGTACCACAGGGGCGGGAGAGACCCAGTACTTC
NA	TRBJ1-1	NA	TRBV30	CACQGRTEAFF	TGTGCCTGCCAGGGGAGAACTGAAGCTTTCTTT
NA	TRBJ1-5	NA	TRBV11-2	CASSLARRAKNQPQHF	TGTGCCAGCAGCTTAGCAAGGAGGGCCAAGAATCAGCCCCAGCATTTT
NA	TRBJ2-7	NA	TRBV27	CASSRGRENEQYF	TGTGCCAGCAGCCGGGGGCGGGAGAACGAGCAGTACTTC
TRBD1	TRBJ2-7	once	TRBV7-9	CASSVGDRLYEQYF	TGTGCCAGCAGTGTGGGGGACAGGCTCTACGAGCAGTACTTC
NA	TRBJ1-5	NA	TRBV29-1	CSVEDSIGQPQHF	TGCAGCGTTGAGGACAGTATCGGCCAGCCCCAGCATTTT
NA	TRBJ2-7	NA	TRBV5-1	CASSLAGGPTYEQYF	TGCGCCAGCAGCTTGGCCGGGGGACCCACCTACGAGCAGTACTTC
NA	TRBJ1-5	NA	TRBV12-3/TRBV12-4	CASSFGFRGLNQPQHF	TGTGCCAGCAGTTTCGGATTCCGTGGGTTGAATCAGCCCCAGCATTTT
TRBD1	TRBJ2-2	NA	TRBV7-9	CASSSDRGNTGELFF	TGTGCCAGCAGCAGCGACAGGGGAAACACCGGGGAGCTGTTTTTT
TRBD2	TRBJ2-1	NA	TRBV24-1	CATRAGESSYNEQFF	TGTGCCACCAGAGCGGGAGAAAGCTCCTACAATGAGCAGTTCTTC
NA	TRBJ2-1	NA	TRBV18	CASSPPGNNEQFF	TGTGCCAGCTCACCCCCAGGGAACAATGAGCAGTTCTTC
NA	TRBJ1-2	NA	TRBV19	CASSSQNAYYGYTF	TGTGCCAGTAGTTCACAGAACGCTTACTATGGCTACACCTTC
NA	TRBJ1-2	NA	TRBV4-1	CASSQQASGYTF	TGCGCCAGCAGCCAACAGGCTAGTGGCTACACCTTC
NA	TRBJ2-2	NA	TRBV5-1	CASSLSIQGSGELFF	TGCGCCAGCAGCTTATCCATACAGGGTTCCGGGGAGCTGTTTTTT
TRBD2	TRBJ2-7	NA	TRBV2	CASTREAGGRQYF	TGTGCCAGCACCAGGGAAGCGGGAGGGAGGCAGTACTTC
NA	TRBJ2-1	NA	TRBV3-1	CASSRGLNNEQFF	TGTGCCAGCAGCCGTGGACTAAACAATGAGCAGTTCTTC
NA	TRBJ1-1	few	TRBV7-9	CASSLQVNTEAFF	TGTGCCAGCAGTTTACAGGTGAACACTGAAGCTTTCTTT
TRBD2	TRBJ2-4	NA	TRBV6-5	CASESLTSQKNIQYF	TGTGCCAGCGAATCTTTGACTAGCCAAAAAAACATTCAGTACTTC
NA	TRBJ1-2	NA	TRBV6-4	CASSDSPTGIYGYTF	TGTGCCAGCAGTGACTCCCCGACGGGGATCTATGGCTACACCTTC
TRBD1	TRBJ1-1	NA	TRBV7-2	CASSFKTGRTEAFF	TGTGCCAGCAGCTTCAAGACAGGGAGGACTGAAGCTTTCTTT
NA	TRBJ2-5	NA	TRBV11-1	CASSFLGTFPETQYF	TGTGCCAGCAGCTTCCTCGGGACGTTTCCGGAGACCCAGTACTTC
TRBD1	TRBJ2-6	NA	TRBV9	CASSSGTADSGANVLTF	TGTGCCAGCAGTTCCGGGACAGCAGACTCTGGGGCCAACGTCCTGACTTTC
NA	TRBJ2-5	NA	TRBV11-2	CASSLYGLLEETQYF	TGTGCCAGCAGCTTATATGGTCTCCTAGAAGAGACCCAGTACTTC
NA	TRBJ1-1	NA	TRBV9	CASSEGPMNTEAFF	TGTGCCAGCAGCGAGGGGCCTATGAACACTGAAGCTTTCTTT
NA	TRBJ2-7	NA	TRBV30	CAWSVSISEQYF	TGTGCCTGGAGTGTTTCAATCTCCGAGCAGTACTTC
NA	TRBJ1-4	NA	TRBV20-1	CSARDGGGQEKLFF	TGCAGTGCTAGAGATGGGGGGGGCCAAGAAAAACTGTTTTTT
NA	TRBJ1-1	NA	TRBV2	CASPVRGTQAEAFF	TGTGCCAGCCCCGTAAGGGGTACACAGGCTGAAGCTTTCTTT
TRBD1	TRBJ2-3	NA	TRBV9	CASSVVPGGDTQYF	TGTGCCAGCAGCGTCGTGCCAGGGGGAGATACGCAGTATTTT
TRBD2	TRBJ2-1	NA	TRBV20-1	CSAREAGVSDEQFF	TGCAGTGCTAGAGAAGCGGGAGTTTCGGATGAGCAGTTCTTC